This T cell receptor beta chain was sequenced in a study of blood T cell repertoires in COVID-19. Study-wide background: The United States, Italy and Spain were the sources of the acute and convalescent COVID-19 samples. T cells, B-cell-depleted T cells, or PBMCs supplied cDNA or gDNA.

Source study methods: Nucleated cell counts were estimated from reference gene primer amplification. This table comes from immunoSEQ multiplex PCR, and its TCRdb copy is limited to in-frame clones, with some not included. V and J calls and clone size are given by that table; D and trimming were obtained from the DNA. The sample records some 200,000 clones, about four fifths being singletons. The CDR3 length is 16 residues. V shed 0 bases, J shed 8 bases, and the junction held 10 bases outside the gene matches. Germline CDR1 SGDLS, CDR2 YYNGEE. This chain uses TRBV9 with TRBJ2-1; 8 bases fit TRBD2. Sequencing was performed on peripheral blood. This receptor was taken from an older woman with acute or convalescent COVID-19. The CDR3 nucleotides are TGTGCCAGCAGCGTAGAAGCCCAGGCCGGGGGGGATGAGCAGTTCTTC. Its translation is CASSVEAQAGGDEQFF.